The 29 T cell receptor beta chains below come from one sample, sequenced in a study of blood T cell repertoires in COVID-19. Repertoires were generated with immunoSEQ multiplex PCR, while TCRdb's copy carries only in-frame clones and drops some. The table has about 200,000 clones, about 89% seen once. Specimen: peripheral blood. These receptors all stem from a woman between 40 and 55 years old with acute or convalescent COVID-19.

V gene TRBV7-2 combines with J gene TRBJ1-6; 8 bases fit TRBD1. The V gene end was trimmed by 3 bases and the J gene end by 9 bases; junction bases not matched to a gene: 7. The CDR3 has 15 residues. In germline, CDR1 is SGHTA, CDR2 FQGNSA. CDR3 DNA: TGTGCCAGCAGCTTGCAACCAGGGGGCGGTTCACCCCTCCACTTT. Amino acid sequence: CASSLQPGGGSPLHF.

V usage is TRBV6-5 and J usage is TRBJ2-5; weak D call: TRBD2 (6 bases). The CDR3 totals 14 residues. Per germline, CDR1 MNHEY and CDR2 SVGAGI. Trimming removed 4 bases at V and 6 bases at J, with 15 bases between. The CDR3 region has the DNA TGTGCCAGCAGTTTGGGGCGGGGCGTAAAGACCCAGTACTTC. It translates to CASSLGRGVKTQYF.

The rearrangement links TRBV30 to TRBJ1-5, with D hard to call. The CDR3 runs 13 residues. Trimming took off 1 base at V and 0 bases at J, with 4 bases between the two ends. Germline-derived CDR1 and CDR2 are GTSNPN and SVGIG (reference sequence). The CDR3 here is CAWSGSSNQPQHF. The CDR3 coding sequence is TGTGCCTGGAGTGGGAGTAGCAATCAGCCCCAGCATTTT.

This CDR3 reads CASSLSRGWRGRANEKLFF. CDR3 nucleotide sequence: TGTGCCAGCAGCTTAAGTCGGGGGTGGCGGGGAAGAGCTAATGAAAAACTGTTTTTT. J is TRBJ1-4 and V is TRBV7-3; weak D call: TRBD1 (5 bases). Germline-derived CDR1 and CDR2 are SGHTA and FQGTGA. The CDR3 runs 19 residues. The V end lost 1 base, the J end lost 3 bases, and 21 bases lay between the germline ends.

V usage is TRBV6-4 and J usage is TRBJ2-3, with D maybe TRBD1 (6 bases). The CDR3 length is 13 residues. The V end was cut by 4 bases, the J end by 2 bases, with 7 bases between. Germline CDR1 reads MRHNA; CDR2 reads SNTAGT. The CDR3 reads CASSGTVTDTQYF. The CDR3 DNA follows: TGTGCCAGCAGTGGGACAGTCACAGATACGCAGTATTTT.

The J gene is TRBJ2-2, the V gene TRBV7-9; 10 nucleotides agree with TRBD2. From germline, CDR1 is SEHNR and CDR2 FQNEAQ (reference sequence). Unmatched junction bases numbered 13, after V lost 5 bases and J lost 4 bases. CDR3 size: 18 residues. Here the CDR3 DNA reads TGTGCCAGCAGCAGGAGCGGGGGGGCCGGAGTAGTCACCGGGGAGCTGTTTTTT. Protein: CASSRSGGAGVVTGELFF.

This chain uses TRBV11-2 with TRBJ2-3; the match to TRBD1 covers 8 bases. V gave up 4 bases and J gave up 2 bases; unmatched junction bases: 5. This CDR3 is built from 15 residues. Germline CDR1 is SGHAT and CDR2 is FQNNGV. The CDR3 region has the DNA TGTGCCAGCAGCTCATGGGGACAGGCCACAGATACGCAGTATTTT. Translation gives CASSSWGQATDTQYF.

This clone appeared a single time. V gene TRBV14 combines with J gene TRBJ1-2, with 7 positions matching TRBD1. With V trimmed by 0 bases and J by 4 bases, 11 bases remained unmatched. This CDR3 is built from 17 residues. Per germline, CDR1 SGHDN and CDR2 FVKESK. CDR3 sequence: CASSQDLLQGWVYGYTF. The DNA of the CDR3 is TGTGCCAGCAGCCAAGACCTCCTACAGGGGTGGGTCTATGGCTACACCTTC.

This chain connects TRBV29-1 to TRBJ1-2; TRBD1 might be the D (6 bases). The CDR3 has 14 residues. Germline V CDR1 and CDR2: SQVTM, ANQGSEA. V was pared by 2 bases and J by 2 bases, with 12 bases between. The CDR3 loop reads CSVEQGTGNYGYTF. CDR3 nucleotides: TGCAGCGTTGAACAAGGAACAGGGAACTATGGCTACACCTTC.

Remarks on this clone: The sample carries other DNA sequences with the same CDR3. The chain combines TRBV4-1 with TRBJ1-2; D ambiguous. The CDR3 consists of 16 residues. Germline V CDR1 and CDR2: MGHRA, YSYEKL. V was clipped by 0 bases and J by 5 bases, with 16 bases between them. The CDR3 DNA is TGCGCCAGCAGCCAAGATTCGGGAAGGAGGGTTTATGGCTACACCTTC. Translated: CASSQDSGRRVYGYTF.

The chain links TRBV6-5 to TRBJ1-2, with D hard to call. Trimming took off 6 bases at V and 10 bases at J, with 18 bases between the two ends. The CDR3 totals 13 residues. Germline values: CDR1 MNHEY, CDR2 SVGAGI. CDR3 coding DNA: TGTGCCAGCAGAAGACTGCTCCTCGGGGACTACACCTTC. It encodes CASRRLLLGDYTF.

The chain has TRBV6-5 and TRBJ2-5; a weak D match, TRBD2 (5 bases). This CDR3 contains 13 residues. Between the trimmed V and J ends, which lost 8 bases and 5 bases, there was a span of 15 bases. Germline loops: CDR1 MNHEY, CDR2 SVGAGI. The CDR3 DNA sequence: TGTGCCAGCCGGCGGCTAGCTTACGAGACCCAGTACTTC. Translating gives CASRRLAYETQYF.

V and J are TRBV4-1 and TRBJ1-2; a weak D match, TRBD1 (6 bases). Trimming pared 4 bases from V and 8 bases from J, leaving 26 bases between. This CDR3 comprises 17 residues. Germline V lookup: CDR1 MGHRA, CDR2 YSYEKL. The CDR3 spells CASSLTLRQDRAGGYTF. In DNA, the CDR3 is TGCGCCAGCAGCCTCACCCTGCGACAGGATCGGGCCGGAGGCTACACCTTC.

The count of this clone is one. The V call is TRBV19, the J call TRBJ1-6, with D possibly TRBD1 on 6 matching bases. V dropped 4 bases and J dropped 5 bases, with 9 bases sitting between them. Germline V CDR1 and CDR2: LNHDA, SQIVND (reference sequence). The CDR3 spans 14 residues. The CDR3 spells CASSSTGNNSPLHF. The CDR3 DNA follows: TGTGCCAGTAGTAGCACAGGGAATAATTCACCCCTCCACTTT.

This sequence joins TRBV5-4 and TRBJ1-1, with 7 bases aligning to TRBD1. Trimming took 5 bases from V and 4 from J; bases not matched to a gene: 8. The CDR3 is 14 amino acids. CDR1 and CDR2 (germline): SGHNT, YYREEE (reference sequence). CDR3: CASRTSGGITEAFF. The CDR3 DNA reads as TGTGCCAGCAGGACTTCAGGGGGGATCACTGAAGCTTTCTTT.

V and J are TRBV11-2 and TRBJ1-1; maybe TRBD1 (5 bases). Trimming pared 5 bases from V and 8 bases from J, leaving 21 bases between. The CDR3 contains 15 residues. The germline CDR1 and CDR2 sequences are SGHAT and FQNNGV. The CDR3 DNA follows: TGTGCCAGCAGCACGCCACAGGTCGTCTTTACAGAAGCTTTCTTT. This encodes CASSTPQVVFTEAFF.

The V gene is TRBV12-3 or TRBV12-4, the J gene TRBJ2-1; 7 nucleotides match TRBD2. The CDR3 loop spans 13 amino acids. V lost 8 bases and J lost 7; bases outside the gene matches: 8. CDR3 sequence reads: CASFPPGGNEQFF. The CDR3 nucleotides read TGTGCCAGCTTCCCGCCGGGGGGTAATGAGCAGTTCTTC.

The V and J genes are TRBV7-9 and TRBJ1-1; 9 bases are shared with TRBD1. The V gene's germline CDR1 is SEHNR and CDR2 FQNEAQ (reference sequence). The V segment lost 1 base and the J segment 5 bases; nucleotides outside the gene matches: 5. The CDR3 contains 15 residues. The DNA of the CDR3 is TGTGCCAGCAGCTTAGACAGGGGGCGAGAGACTGAAGCTTTCTTT. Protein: CASSLDRGRETEAFF.

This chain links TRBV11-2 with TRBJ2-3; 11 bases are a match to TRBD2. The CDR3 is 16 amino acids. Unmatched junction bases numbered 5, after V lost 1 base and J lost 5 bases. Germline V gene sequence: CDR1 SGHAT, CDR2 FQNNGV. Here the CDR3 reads CASSLGLAGGGDTQYF. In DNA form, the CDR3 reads TGTGCCAGCAGCTTAGGGCTAGCGGGGGGTGGAGATACGCAGTATTTT.

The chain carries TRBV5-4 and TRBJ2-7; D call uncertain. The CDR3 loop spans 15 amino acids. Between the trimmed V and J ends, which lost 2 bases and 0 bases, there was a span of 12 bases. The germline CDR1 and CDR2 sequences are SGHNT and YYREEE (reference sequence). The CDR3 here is CASSFGSRSSYEQYV. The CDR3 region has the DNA TGTGCCAGCAGCTTTGGCTCGCGGAGCTCCTACGAGCAGTACGTC.

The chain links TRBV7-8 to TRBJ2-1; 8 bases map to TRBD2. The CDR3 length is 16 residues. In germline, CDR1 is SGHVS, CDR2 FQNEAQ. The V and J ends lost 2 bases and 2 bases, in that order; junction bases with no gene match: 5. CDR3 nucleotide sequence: TGTGCCAGCAGCTTACGGGGGGGACTAGCCTACAATGAGCAGTTCTTC. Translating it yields CASSLRGGLAYNEQFF.

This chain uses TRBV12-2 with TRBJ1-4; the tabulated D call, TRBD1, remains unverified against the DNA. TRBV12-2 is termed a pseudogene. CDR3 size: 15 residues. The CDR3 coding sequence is TGTGCAAGTCGCTTAGCTGGGACAGATAATGAAAAACTGTTTTTT. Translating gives CASRLAGTDNEKLFF.

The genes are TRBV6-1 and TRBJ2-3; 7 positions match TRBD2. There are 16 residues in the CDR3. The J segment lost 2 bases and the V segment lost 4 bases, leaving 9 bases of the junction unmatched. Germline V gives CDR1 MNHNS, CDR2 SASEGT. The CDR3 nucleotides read TGTGCCAGCAGTGTATACCAGCGGGGAGCCACAGATACGCAGTATTTT. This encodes CASSVYQRGATDTQYF.

The CDR3 region is CATQDRGGEKLFF. CDR3 coding DNA: TGTGCCACCCAGGACAGGGGAGGAGAAAAACTGTTTTTT. The chain carries TRBV24-1 and TRBJ1-4; 9 bases are a match to TRBD1. This CDR3 comprises 13 residues. V gave up 9 bases and J gave up 8 bases; unmatched junction bases: 6. Per the germline V gene, CDR1 is KGHDR and CDR2 is SFDVKD.

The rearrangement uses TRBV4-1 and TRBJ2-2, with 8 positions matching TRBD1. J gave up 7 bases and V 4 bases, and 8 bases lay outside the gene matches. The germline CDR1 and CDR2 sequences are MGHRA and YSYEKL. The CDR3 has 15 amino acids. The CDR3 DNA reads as TGCGCCAGCAGCCCCTGGACAGGGTCGGGCGGGGAGCTGTTTTTT. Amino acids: CASSPWTGSGGELFF.

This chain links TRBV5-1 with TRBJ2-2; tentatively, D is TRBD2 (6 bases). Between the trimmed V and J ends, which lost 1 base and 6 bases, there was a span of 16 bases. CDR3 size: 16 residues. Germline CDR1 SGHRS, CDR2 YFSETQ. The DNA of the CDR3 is TGCGCCAGCAGCTTGCCCGTGACCTGGGGGGCCGGGGAGCTGTTTTTT. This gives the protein CASSLPVTWGAGELFF.

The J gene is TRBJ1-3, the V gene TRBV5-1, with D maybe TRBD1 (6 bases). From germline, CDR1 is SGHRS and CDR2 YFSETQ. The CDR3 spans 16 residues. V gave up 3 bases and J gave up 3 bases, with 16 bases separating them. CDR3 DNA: TGCGCCAGCAGCTACCGACAGGCCTCCGATGGAAACACCATATATTTT. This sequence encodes CASSYRQASDGNTIYF. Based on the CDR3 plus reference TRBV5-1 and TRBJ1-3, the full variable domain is KAGVTQTPRYLIKTRGQQVTLSCSPISGHRSVSWYQQTPGQGLQFLFEYFSETQRNKGNFPGRFSGRQFSNSRSEMNVSTLELGDSALYLCASSYRQASDGNTIYFGEGSWLTVV.

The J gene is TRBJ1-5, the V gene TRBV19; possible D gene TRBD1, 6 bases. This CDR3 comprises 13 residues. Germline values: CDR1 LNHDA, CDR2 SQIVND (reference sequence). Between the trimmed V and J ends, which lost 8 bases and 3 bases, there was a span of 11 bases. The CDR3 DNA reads TGTGCCAGTCACGGACAGTTCAATCAGCCCCAGCATTTT. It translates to CASHGQFNQPQHF.

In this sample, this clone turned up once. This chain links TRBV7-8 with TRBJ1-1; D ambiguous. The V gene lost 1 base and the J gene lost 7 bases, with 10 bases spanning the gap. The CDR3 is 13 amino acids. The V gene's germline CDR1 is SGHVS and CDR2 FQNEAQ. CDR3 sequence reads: CASSLVDTGEAFF. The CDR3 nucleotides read TGTGCCAGCAGCTTAGTTGATACCGGTGAAGCTTTCTTT.